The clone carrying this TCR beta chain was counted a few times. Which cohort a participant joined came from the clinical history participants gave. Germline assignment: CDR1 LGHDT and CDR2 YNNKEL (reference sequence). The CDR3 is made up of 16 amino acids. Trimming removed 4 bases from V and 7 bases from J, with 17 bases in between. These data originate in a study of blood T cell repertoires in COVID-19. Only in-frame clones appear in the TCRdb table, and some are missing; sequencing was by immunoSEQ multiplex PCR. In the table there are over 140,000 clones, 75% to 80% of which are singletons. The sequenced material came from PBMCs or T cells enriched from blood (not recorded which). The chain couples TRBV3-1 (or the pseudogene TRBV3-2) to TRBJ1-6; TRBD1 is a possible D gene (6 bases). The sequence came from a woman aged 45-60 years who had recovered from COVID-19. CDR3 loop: CASSLPRTDRNSPLHF. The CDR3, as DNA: TGTGCCAGCAGCCTACCCCGGACAGACCGAAATTCACCCCTCCACTTT.